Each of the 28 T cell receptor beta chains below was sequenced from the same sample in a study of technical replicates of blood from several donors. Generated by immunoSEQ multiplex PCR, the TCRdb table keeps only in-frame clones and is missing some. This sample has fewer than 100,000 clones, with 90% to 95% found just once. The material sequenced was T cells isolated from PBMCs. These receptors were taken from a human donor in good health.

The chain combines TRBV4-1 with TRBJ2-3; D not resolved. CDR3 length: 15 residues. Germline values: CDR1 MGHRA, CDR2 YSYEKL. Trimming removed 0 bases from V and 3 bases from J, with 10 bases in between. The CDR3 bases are TGCGCCAGCAGCCAAGATCCGGTTGTTACAGATACGCAGTATTTT. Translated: CASSQDPVVTDTQYF.

CDR3: CASSEVVRGLGGYTF. DNA for the CDR3: TGTGCCAGCAGTGAAGTGGTCAGGGGGCTGGGAGGCTACACCTTC. The V call is TRBV2, the J call TRBJ1-2; the match to TRBD1 covers 8 bases. V shed 1 base, J shed 8 bases, and the junction held 9 bases outside the gene matches. The CDR3 extends over 15 amino acids. Germline loops: CDR1 SNHLY, CDR2 FYNNEI.

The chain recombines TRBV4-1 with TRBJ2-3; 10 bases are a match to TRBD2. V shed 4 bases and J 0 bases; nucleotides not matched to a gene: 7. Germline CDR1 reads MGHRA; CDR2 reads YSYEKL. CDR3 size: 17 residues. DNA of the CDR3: TGCGCCAGCAGCCCTTCTAGCGGGAGAAGAAGCACAGATACGCAGTATTTT. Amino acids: CASSPSSGRRSTDTQYF.

This chain's CDR3 is CASSYSNRDQPQHF. CDR3 nucleotide sequence: TGTGCCAGCAGTTACTCGAACAGAGATCAGCCCCAGCATTTT. This chain links TRBV6-5 with TRBJ1-5; no clear D gene. The V end lost 0 bases, the J end lost 5 bases, and 8 bases lay between the germline ends. The CDR3 is made up of 14 amino acids. CDR1 MNHEY and CDR2 SVGAGI come from the germline V gene.

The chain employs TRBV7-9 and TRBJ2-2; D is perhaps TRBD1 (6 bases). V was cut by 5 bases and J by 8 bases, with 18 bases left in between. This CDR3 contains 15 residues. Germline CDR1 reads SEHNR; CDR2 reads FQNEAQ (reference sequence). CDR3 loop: CASSRKGEFSGELFF. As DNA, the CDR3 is TGTGCCAGCAGCCGTAAGGGGGAATTCAGTGGGGAGCTGTTTTTT.

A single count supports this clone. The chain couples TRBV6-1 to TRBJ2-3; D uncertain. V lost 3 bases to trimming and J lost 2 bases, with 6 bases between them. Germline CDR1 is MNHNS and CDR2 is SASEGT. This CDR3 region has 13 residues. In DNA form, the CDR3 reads TGTGCCAGCAGTGACCCTTCCACAGATACGCAGTATTTT. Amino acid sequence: CASSDPSTDTQYF.

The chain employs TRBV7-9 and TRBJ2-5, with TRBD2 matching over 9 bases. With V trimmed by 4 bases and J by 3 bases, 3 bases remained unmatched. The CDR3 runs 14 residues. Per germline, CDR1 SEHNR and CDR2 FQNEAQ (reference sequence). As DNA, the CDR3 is TGTGCCAGCAGCTCTAGCGGGGAGGAAGAGACCCAGTACTTC. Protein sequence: CASSSSGEEETQYF.

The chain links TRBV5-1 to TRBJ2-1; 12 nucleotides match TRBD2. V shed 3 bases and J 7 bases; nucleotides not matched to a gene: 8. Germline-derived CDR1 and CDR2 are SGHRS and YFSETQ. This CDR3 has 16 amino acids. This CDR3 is CASSWRLAGETNEQFF. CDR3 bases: TGCGCCAGCAGCTGGCGACTAGCGGGGGAAACGAATGAGCAGTTCTTC.

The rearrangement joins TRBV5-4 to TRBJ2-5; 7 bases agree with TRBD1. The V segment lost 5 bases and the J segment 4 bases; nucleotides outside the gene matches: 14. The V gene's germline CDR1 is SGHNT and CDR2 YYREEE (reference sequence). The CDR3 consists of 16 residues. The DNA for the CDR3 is TGTGCCAGCAGAAATAACAGGGGCTCTCCTTCAGAGACCCAGTACTTC. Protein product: CASRNNRGSPSETQYF.

CDR3 amino acids: CASSLTASGGAKIFTDTQYF. CDR3 sequence (DNA): TGTGCCAGCAGCTTAACTGCTAGCGGGGGGGCCAAAATCTTCACAGATACGCAGTATTTT. The chain joins TRBV7-3 to TRBJ2-3, with 12 nucleotides matching TRBD2. V trimming: 0 bases; J trimming: 2 bases; junction bases outside the gene matches: 12. Germline CDR1 is SGHTA and CDR2 is FQGTGA. The CDR3 is made up of 20 amino acids.

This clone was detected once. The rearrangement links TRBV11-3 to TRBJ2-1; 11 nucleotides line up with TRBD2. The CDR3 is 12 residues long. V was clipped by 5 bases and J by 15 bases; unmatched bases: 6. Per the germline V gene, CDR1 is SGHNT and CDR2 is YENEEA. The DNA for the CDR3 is TGTGCCAGCAGCCGGTCTAGCGGGGGGACGTTCTTC. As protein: CASSRSSGGTFF.

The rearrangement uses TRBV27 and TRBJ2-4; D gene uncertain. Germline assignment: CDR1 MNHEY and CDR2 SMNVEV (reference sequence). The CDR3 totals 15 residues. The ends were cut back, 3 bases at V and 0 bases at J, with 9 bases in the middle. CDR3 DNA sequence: TGTGCCAGCAGTTTTAGTCCGAGAGCCAAAAACATTCAGTACTTC. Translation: CASSFSPRAKNIQYF.

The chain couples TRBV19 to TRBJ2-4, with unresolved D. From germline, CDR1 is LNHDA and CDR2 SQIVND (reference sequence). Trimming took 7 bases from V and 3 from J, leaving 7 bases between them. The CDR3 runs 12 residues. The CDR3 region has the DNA TGTGCCAGTATCGGTATCAAAAACATTCAGTACTTC. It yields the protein CASIGIKNIQYF.

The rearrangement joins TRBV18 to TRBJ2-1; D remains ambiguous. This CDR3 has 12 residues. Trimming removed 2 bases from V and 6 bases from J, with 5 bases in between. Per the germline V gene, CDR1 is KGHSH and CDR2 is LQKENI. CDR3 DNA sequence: TGTGCCAGCTCACCAACTCCCAATGAGCAGTTCTTC. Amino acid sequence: CASSPTPNEQFF.

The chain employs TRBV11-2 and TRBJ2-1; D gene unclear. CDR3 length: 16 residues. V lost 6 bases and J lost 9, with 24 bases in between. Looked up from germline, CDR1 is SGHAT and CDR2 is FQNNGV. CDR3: CASSPNLAAKDGEQFF. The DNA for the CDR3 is TGTGCCAGCAGTCCAAACCTTGCGGCAAAAGATGGTGAGCAGTTCTTC. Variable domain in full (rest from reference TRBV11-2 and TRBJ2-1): EAGVAQSPRYKIIEKRQSVAFWCNPISGHATLYWYQQILGQGPKLLIQFQNNGVVDDSQLPKDRFSAERLKGVDSTLKIQPAKLEDSAVYLCASSPNLAAKDGEQFFGPGTRLTVL.

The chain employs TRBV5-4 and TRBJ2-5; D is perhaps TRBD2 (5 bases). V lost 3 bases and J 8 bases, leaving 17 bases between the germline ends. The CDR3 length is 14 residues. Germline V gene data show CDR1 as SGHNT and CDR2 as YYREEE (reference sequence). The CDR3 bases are TGTGCCAGCAGCTGGGGTAGCGCCTCCACAACCCAGTACTTC. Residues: CASSWGSASTTQYF.

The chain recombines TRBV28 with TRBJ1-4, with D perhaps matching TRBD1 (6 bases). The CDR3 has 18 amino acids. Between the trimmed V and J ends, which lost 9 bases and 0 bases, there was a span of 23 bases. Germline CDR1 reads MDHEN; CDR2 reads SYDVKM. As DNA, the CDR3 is TGTGCCAGTCATACTAGACAGGAGAGCTTCCCAACTAATGAAAAACTGTTTTTT. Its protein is CASHTRQESFPTNEKLFF. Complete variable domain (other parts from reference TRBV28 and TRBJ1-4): DVKVTQSSRYLVKRTGEKVFLECVQDMDHENMFWYRQDPGLGLRLIYFSYDVKMKEKGDIPEGYSVSREKKERFSLILESASTNQTSMYLCASHTRQESFPTNEKLFFGSGTQLSVL.

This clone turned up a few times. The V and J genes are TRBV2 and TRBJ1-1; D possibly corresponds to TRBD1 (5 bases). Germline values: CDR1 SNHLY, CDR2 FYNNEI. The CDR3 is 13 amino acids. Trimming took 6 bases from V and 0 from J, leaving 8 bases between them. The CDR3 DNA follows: TGTGCCAGCAGAGACAGATTGAACACTGAAGCTTTCTTT. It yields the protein CASRDRLNTEAFF.

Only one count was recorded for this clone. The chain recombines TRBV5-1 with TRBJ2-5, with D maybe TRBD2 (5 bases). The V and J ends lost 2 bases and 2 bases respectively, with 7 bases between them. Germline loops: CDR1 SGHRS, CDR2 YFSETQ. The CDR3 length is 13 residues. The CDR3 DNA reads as TGCGCCAGCAGCTTCGGGGTACAAGAGACCCAGTACTTC. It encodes CASSFGVQETQYF.

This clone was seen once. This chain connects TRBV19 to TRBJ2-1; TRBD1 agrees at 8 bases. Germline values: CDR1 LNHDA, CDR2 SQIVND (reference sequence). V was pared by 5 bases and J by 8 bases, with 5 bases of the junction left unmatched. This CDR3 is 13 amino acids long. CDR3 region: CASSPETGDEQFF. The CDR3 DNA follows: TGTGCCAGTAGTCCCGAGACAGGGGATGAGCAGTTCTTC. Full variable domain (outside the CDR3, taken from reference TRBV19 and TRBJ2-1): DGGITQSPKYLFRKEGQNVTLSCEQNLNHDAMYWYRQDPGQGLRLIYYSQIVNDFQKGDIAEGYSVSREKKESFPLTVTSAQKNPTAFYLCASSPETGDEQFFGPGTRLTVL.

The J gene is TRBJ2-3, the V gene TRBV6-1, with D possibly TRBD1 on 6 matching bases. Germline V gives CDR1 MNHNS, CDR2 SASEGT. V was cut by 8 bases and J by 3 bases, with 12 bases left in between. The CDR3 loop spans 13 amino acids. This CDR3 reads CASHRTETDTQYF. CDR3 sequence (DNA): TGTGCCAGCCACCGGACAGAAACAGATACGCAGTATTTT.

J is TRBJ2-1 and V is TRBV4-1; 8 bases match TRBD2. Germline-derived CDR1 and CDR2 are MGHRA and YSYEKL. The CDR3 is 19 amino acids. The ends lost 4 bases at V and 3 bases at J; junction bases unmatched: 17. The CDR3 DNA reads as TGCGCCAGCAGCCCACGTGGGGGCCCGACTAGCGATCTCTACAATGAGCAGTTCTTC. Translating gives CASSPRGGPTSDLYNEQFF.

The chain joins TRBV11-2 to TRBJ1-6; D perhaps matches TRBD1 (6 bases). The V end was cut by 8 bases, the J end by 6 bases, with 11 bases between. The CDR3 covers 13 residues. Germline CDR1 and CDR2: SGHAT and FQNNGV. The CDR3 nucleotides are TGTGCCAGCCTTTGGACAGCTAATTCACCCCTCCACTTT. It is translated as CASLWTANSPLHF.

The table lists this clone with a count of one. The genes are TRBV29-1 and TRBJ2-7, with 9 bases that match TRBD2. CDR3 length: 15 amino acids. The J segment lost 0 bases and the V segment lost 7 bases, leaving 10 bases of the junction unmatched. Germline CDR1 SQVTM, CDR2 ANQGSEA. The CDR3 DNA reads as TGCAGCGCTGGCGGGGGGGACACAGTCTCCTACGAGCAGTACTTC. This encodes CSAGGGDTVSYEQYF.

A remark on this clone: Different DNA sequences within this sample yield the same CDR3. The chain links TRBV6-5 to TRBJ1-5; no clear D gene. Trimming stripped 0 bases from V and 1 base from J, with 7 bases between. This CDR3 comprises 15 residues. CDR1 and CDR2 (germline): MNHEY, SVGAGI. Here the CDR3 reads CASSYSGNSNQPQHF. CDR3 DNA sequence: TGTGCCAGCAGTTACTCCGGGAACAGCAATCAGCCCCAGCATTTT.

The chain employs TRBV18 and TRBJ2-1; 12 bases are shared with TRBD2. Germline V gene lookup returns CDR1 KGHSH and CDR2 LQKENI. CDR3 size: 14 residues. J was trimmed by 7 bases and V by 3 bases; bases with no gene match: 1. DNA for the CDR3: TGTGCCAGCTCACCGACTAGCGGGAGAAATGAGCAGTTCTTC. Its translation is CASSPTSGRNEQFF.

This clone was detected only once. CDR3 region: CASSSSRTGTDTQYF. CDR3 DNA sequence: TGTGCCAGCAGCTCCTCCCGGACAGGCACAGATACGCAGTATTTT. J is TRBJ2-3 and V is TRBV7-9; D perhaps matches TRBD1 (6 bases). The length of the CDR3 is 15 residues. V shed 4 bases and J shed 1 base, with 12 bases lying between them. CDR1 and CDR2 from the germline V gene are SEHNR and FQNEAQ (reference sequence). The whole variable domain, filled in from reference TRBV7-9 and TRBJ2-3, reads DTGVSQNPRHKITKRGQNVTFRCDPISEHNRLYWYRQTLGQGPEFLTYFQNEAQLEKSRLLSDRFSAERPKGSFSTLEIQRTEQGDSAMYLCASSSSRTGTDTQYFGPGTRLTVL.

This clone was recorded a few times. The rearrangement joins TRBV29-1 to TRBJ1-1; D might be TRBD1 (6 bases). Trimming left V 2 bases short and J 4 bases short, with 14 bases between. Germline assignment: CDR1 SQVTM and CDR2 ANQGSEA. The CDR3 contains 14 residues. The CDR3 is CSVELGGGGTEAFF. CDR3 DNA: TGCAGCGTTGAACTAGGGGGGGGTGGCACTGAAGCTTTCTTT.